The 8 T cell receptor beta chains reported below all come from one sample, sequenced in a study of T cells in Graves' hyperthyroidism and ophthalmopathy (dated 2019 in TCRdb). Preparation of the library involved multiplex PCR. TCRdb names Illumina HiSeq 2000 as the instrument used. The TCR beta CDR3 regions were amplified from the RNA transcripts. For the first round of RT-PCR on the TCR CDR3, the HTBI primer set was used together with the Qiagen OneStep RT-PCR kit. The public sequencing data were trimmed at Q25 with fastp and processed into clonotypes with MiXCR by TCRdb, which kept only in-frame beta chains. Under each unique CDR3 protein, matching rows form one entry showing the most common genes and DNA. The sample table shows 500,000 to 600,000 distinct CDR3 sequences, and around 45% are seen once. The ten largest clones represent around a fifth of the sample. The sequenced sample consisted of peripheral blood or thyroid tissue (not recorded which). The receptors were gathered from an adult woman with Graves' disease, either hyperthyroidism or ophthalmopathy (not recorded which).

This clonotype was seen ten or more times. The chain carries TRBV6-6 and TRBJ2-7; D not certain. CDR3 size: 11 residues. Germline V CDR1 and CDR2: MNHNY, SVGAGI (reference sequence). V was cut by 2 bases and J by 3 bases, with 2 bases left in between. This CDR3 reads CASSYNYEQYF. DNA of the CDR3: TGTGCCAGCAGTTACAACTACGAGCAGTACTTC.

This chain joins TRBV20-1 and TRBJ2-7; unclear D gene. The length of the CDR3 is 12 residues. V was pared by 3 bases and J by 3 bases, with 9 bases between. CDR1 and CDR2 (germline): DFQATT, SNEGSKA (reference sequence). This chain's CDR3 is CSASGRNYEQYF. The DNA for the CDR3 is TGCAGTGCTAGCGGGCGAAACTACGAGCAGTACTTC.

This clonotype appeared many times. This chain connects TRBV5-1 to TRBJ2-7; 9 bases line up with TRBD1. Trimming took 3 bases from V and 0 from J; bases not matched to a gene: 19. Germline V lookup: CDR1 SGHRS, CDR2 YFSETQ. The CDR3 covers 20 residues. CDR3 region: CASSSDRGVRWFNNSYEQYF. DNA for the CDR3: TGCGCCAGCAGCTCGGACAGGGGCGTTCGGTGGTTCAATAACTCCTACGAGCAGTACTTC.

Ten or more counts support this clonotype. The genes are TRBV5-1 and TRBJ2-6; D may be TRBD1 (6 bases). Deletions cut 1 base from V and 0 bases from J, with 14 bases between. Germline CDR1 SGHRS, CDR2 YFSETQ. The CDR3 length is 18 residues. The CDR3 sequence is CASSLLRTASSGANVLTF. DNA of the CDR3: TGCGCCAGCAGCTTGCTGCGGACAGCCAGCTCTGGGGCCAACGTCCTGACTTTC. Complete variable domain (other parts from reference TRBV5-1 and TRBJ2-6): KAGVTQTPRYLIKTRGQQVTLSCSPISGHRSVSWYQQTPGQGLQFLFEYFSETQRNKGNFPGRFSGRQFSNSRSEMNVSTLELGDSALYLCASSLLRTASSGANVLTFGAGSRLTVL.

This clonotype has only a few counts. The chain joins TRBV10-2 to TRBJ2-5; no reliable D call. Between the trimmed V and J ends, which lost 7 bases and 7 bases, there was a span of 16 bases. This CDR3 region has 13 residues. Germline CDR1 WSHSY, CDR2 SAAADI. CDR3 DNA sequence: TGCGCCAGCAATGCACACTCCCTCGGGACCCAGTACTTC. Protein product: CASNAHSLGTQYF.

In regard to this clonotype: Sequence at one end of the junction differs from germline and may be a read error. The V and J genes are TRBV5-1 and TRBJ1-1, with 7 bases identical to TRBD1. Germline loops: CDR1 SGHRS, CDR2 YFSETQ. The CDR3 totals 16 residues. The CDR3 region is CASSLVHRGPNTEAFF. CDR3 nucleotide sequence: TGTGCCAGCAGCTTGGTCCACAGGGGACCGAACACTGAAGCTTTCTTT. Full variable domain (missing parts from reference TRBV5-1 and TRBJ1-1): KAGVTQTPRYLIKTRGQQVTLSCSPISGHRSVSWYQQTPGQGLQFLFEYFSETQRNKGNFPGRFSGRQFSNSRSEMNVSTLELGDSALYLCASSLVHRGPNTEAFFGQGTRLTVV.

This clonotype appeared a few times. The chain combines TRBV15 with TRBJ1-2; D not certain. This CDR3 spans 14 amino acids. Germline assignment: CDR1 LNHNV and CDR2 YYDKDF (reference sequence). Deletions cut 4 bases from V and 6 bases from J, with 15 bases between. CDR3 DNA sequence: TGTGCCACCAGCAATATGGAAAGAGGGCATGGCTACACCTTC. This gives the protein CATSNMERGHGYTF.

This clonotype has ten or more counts. This chain joins TRBV28 and TRBJ2-5; 7 bases line up with TRBD2. With V trimmed by 5 bases and J by 6 bases, 9 bases remained unmatched. The CDR3 is 14 amino acids. The germline CDR1 and CDR2 sequences are MDHEN and SYDVKM. The CDR3 DNA follows: TGTGCCAGCAGTCCGCCGGGGGGTCCCCAGACCCAGTACTTC. Its translation is CASSPPGGPQTQYF.